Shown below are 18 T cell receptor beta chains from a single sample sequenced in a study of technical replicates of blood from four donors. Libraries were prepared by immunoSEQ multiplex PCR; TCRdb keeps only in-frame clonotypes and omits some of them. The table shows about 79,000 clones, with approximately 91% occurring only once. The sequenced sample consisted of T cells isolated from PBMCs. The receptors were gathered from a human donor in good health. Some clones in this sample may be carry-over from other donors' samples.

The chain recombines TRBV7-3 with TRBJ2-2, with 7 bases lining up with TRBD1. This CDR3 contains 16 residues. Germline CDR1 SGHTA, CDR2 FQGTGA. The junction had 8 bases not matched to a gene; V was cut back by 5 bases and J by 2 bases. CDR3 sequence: CASSRWTGRNTGELFF. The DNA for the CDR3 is TGTGCCAGCAGCCGGTGGACAGGTCGCAACACCGGGGAGCTGTTTTTT.

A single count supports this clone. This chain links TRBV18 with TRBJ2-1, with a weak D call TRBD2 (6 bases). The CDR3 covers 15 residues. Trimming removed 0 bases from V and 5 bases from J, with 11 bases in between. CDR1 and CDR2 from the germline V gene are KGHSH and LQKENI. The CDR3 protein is CASSPPALANNEQFF. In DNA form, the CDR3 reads TGTGCCAGCTCACCACCGGCCCTAGCGAACAATGAGCAGTTCTTC. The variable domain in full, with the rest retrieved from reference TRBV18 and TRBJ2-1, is NAGVMQNPRHLVRRRGQEARLRCSPMKGHSHVYWYRQLPEEGLKFMVYLQKENIIDESGMPKERFSAEFPKEGPSILRIQQVVRGDSAAYFCASSPPALANNEQFFGPGTRLTVL.

CDR3 nucleotide sequence: TGTGCCAGCAGTTCCCGGACTAGCTCCTACAATGAGCAGTTCTTC. Its protein product is CASSSRTSSYNEQFF. The chain joins TRBV6-6 to TRBJ2-1, with TRBD2 matching over 7 bases. V lost 4 bases and J lost 0; bases outside the gene matches: 3. The CDR3 has 15 residues. Germline V gene data show CDR1 as MNHNY and CDR2 as SVGAGI (reference sequence).

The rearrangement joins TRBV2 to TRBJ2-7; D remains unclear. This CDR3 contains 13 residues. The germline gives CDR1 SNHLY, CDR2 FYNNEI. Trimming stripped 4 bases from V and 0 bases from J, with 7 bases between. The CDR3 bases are TGTGCCAGCAGTGGAGACAACTCCTACGAGCAGTACTTC. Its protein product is CASSGDNSYEQYF.

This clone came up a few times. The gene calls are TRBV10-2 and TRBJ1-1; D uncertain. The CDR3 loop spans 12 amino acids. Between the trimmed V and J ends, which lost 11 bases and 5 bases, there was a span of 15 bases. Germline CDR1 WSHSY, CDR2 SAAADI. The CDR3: CASTVGGTEAFF. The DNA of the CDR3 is TGCGCCTCCACGGTGGGCGGGACTGAAGCTTTCTTT.

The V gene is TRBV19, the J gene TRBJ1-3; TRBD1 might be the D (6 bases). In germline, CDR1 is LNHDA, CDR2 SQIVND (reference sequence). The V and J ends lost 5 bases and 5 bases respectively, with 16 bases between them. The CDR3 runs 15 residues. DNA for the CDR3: TGTGCCAGTAGTCCCGGGACATTTGTAAGAAACACCATATATTTT. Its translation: CASSPGTFVRNTIYF.

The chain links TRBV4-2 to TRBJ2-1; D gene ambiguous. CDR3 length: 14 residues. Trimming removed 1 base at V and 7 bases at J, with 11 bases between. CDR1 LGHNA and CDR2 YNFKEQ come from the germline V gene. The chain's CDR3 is CASSQGFELNEQFF. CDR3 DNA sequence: TGTGCCAGCAGCCAAGGCTTCGAGCTAAATGAGCAGTTCTTC.

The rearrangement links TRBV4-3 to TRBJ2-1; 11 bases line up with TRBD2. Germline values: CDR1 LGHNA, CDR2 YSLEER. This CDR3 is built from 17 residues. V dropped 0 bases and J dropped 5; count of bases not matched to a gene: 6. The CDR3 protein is CASSQEFSGRVNNEQFF. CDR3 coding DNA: TGCGCCAGCAGCCAAGAATTTAGCGGGAGGGTTAACAATGAGCAGTTCTTC.

CDR3 loop: CATSSLLGAGGKNEQFF. CDR3 coding DNA: TGTGCCACCAGCAGCCTCCTTGGAGCGGGAGGGAAAAATGAGCAGTTCTTC. This chain joins TRBV15 and TRBJ2-1; TRBD2 matches 10 bases. The CDR3 is 17 residues long. Germline CDR1 LNHNV, CDR2 YYDKDF (reference sequence). V shed 3 bases and J 7 bases; nucleotides not matched to a gene: 12.

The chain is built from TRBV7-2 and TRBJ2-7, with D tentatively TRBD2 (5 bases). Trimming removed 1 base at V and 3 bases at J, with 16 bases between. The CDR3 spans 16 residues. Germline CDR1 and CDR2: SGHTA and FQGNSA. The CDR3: CASSLGRGASSYEQYF. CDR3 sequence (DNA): TGTGCCAGCAGCTTAGGTCGGGGTGCGAGTAGCTACGAGCAGTACTTC. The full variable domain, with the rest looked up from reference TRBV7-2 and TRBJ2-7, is GAGVSQSPSNKVTEKGKDVELRCDPISGHTALYWYRQSLGQGLEFLIYFQGNSAPDKSGLPSDRFSAERTGGSVSTLTIQRTQQEDSAVYLCASSLGRGASSYEQYFGPGTRLTVT.

CDR3 amino acids: CASSALAGSTDTQYF. The CDR3, as DNA: TGTGCCAGCAGCGCCCTAGCGGGAAGCACAGATACGCAGTATTTT. This chain links TRBV7-6 with TRBJ2-3; TRBD2 matches at 9 bases. Germline loops: CDR1 SGHVS, CDR2 FNYEAQ. Trimming removed 5 bases from V and 0 bases from J; junction bases left unmatched: 3. The CDR3 runs to 15 residues.

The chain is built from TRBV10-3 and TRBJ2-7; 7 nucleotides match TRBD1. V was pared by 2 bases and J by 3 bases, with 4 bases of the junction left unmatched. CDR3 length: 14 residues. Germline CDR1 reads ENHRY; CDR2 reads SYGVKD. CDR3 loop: CAISEGTEIYEQYF. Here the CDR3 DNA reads TGTGCCATCAGTGAGGGGACAGAAATCTACGAGCAGTACTTC.

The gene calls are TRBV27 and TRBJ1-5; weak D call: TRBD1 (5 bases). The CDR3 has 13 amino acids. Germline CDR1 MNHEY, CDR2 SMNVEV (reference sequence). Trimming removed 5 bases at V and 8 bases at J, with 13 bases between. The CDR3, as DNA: TGTGCCAGCAGTCCTTCGTTAGGGGAGCCCCAGCATTTT. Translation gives CASSPSLGEPQHF.

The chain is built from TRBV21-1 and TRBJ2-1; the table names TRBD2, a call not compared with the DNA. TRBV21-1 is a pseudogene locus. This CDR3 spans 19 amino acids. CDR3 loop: CASSKLGDWTELHYNEQFF. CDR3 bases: TGTGCCAGCAGCAAATTGGGGGACTGGACGGAGCTCCACTACAATGAGCAGTTCTTC.

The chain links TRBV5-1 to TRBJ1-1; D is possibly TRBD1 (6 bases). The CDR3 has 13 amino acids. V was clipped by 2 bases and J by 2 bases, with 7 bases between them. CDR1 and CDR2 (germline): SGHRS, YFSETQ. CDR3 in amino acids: CASSLGGNTEAFF. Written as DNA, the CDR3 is TGCGCCAGCAGCTTAGGGGGAAACACTGAAGCTTTCTTT.

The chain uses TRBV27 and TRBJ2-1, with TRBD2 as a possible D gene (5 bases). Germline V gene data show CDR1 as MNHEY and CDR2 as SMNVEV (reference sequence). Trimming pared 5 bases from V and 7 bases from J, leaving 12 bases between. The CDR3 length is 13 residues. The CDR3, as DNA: TGTGCCAGCAGTCTCTCTGGGAGTAATGAGCAGTTCTTC. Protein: CASSLSGSNEQFF.

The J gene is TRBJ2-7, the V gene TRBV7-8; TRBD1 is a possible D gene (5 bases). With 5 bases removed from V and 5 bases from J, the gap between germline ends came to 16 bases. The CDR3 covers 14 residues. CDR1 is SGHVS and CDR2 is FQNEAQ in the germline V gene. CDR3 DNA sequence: TGTGCCAGCAGCAAGACAGCTGCCCAGGACGAGCAGTACTTC. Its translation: CASSKTAAQDEQYF.

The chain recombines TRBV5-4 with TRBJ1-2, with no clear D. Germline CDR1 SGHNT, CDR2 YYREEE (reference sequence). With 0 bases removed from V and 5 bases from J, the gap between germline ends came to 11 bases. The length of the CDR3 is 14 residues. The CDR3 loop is CASSLATALYGYTF. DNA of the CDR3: TGTGCCAGCAGCTTGGCTACAGCTCTGTATGGCTACACCTTC.